This T cell receptor beta chain emerged from a study of blood T cells in healthy people across ages (dated by TCRdb to 2015 to 2017). About the full investigation: Template switching captured roughly one uniquely barcoded TCR beta cDNA molecule per two T cells in model experiments. Age-related changes in TCR beta repertoire diversity were measured in the study by deep sequencing normalized with unique cDNA molecular identifiers. Donors were grouped into four age groups: young (average roughly 17 years), middle-aged (about 40), aged (around 60) and long-lived (roughly 80). Donors of different ages were randomly distributed across sequencing lanes to avoid experimental bias. For two donors (one aged 18 to 29 and one aged 80 or older), the study analyzed two additional independent replicas of 1 million unique cDNA reads from the same blood draw. The paper's findings and limits, for the study overall: Because the CMV infection status of the donors was unknown, age-related changes in expanded clonotypes may potentially have been confounded. Estimates of total diversity based on one million sequenced T cells were regarded as lower bounds and as underestimates. Bulk unsorted PBMC profiling prevented conclusive comparison of naive and antigen-experienced compartments. The percentage of naive T cells measured by flow cytometry correlated strongly with observed TCR beta diversity. Observed TCR beta diversity per million T cells fell roughly linearly with age, and a significant reduction was already apparent by age roughly 40. Compared with the aged group, the long-lived group had more naive CD4+ T cells, fewer expanded clones and increased TCR diversity, suggesting age selection.

Systemically healthy Caucasian individuals from Russia, around 39 in total and aged roughly 6 to 100 years, were included as donors. Around 9.9 milliliters of peripheral blood were collected from each donor into EDTA-treated Vacutainer tubes. Ficoll-Paque density-gradient centrifugation was used to isolate PBMCs, with at least 6.5 million per sample. Total RNA was extracted from PBMCs with Trizol reagent, with at least 6 micrograms obtained per sample. For every donor, an aliquot of PBMCs went through flow cytometry to measure the percentages of naive CD45RAhigh/CD27high T cells. Trimming removed 0 bases from V and 5 bases from J, leaving 13 bases between the germline ends. The CDR3 numbers 16 residues from cysteine through phenylalanine. Solely the CDR3 DNA is kept, with 48 bases framed from the first base. CDR1 and CDR2 are read off the germline V gene as LGHNA and YSLEER. Libraries were constructed by 5' RACE. A second about 7 to 11 cycle PCR used a sample-barcoded 5' primer and a J-beta primer mix. A template-switch 5' adaptor carrying 12 random nucleotides introduced a unique molecular identifier onto each TCR beta cDNA molecule. Each sample yielded at least 2.5 million CDR3-containing paired-end reads. First-strand cDNA was synthesized from all RNA with the Mint cDNA synthesis kit, primed by a TRBC-specific oligonucleotide. Following uracil-DNA glycosylase treatment, all cDNA underwent a first 18-cycle PCR with the universal primers M1SS and BC2_uni_R. Processing in the source paper ran as follows. For normalization, 1 million high-quality reads were randomly selected from each sample, with every read carrying a distinct molecular identifier. Reads sharing molecular identifiers were discarded rather than binned into consensus sequences. MiTCR, set to a Q25 quality threshold and the strictest error-elimination algorithm, was used for CDR3 identification, clonotype clustering and error correction. Lower-bound total TCR beta diversity was estimated with a nonparametric unseen species model using Euler transformation. Starting from the raw public reads, TCRdb applied fastp trimming at Q25, assembled clones with MiXCR and retained in-frame beta chains. Each entry merges the rows of one CDR3 protein and shows their most common DNA and genes. The V and J calls shown here were made by TCRdb, not taken from the authors' results. The sample has some 1,800,000 distinct CDR3 sequences on record, 39% of them singletons. The ten largest make up around 23% of the sample.

On this clonotype: Its antigen target is currently unknown. Base quality data are lacking; no much larger clone is found one base away.

The rearranged chain carries TRBV4-3 and TRBJ1-4, and TRBD1 may be the D gene, going by 5 matching bases. The TCR sequence derives from a human donor in good health. The sequencing sample was made of blood. CDR3 reads: CASSQDQRGGNEKLFF. The bases read TGCGCCAGCAGCCAAGATCAGAGGGGAGGGAATGAAAAACTGTTTTTT.